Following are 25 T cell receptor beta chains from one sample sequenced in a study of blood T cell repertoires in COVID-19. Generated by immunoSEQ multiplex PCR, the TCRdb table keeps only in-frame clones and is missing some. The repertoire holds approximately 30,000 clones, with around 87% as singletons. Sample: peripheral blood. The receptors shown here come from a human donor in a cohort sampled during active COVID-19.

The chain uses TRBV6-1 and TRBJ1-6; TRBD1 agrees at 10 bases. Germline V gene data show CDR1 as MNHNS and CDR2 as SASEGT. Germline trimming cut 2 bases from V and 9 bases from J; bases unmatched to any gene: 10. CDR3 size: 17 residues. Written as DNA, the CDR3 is TGTGCCAGCAGTGAAACCGGACAGGGGGAGTTTGGTTCACCCCTCCACTTT. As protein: CASSETGQGEFGSPLHF.

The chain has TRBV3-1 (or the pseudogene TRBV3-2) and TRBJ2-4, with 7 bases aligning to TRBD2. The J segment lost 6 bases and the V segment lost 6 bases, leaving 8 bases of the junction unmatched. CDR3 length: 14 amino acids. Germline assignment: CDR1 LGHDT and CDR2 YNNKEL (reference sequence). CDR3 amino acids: CASRPSGDRNIQYF. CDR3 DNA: TGTGCCAGCAGGCCTAGCGGAGATCGAAACATTCAGTACTTC.

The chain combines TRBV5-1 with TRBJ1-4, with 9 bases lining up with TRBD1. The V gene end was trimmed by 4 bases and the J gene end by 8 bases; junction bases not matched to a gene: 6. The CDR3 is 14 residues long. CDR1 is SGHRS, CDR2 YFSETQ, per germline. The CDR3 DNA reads TGCGCCAGCAGCCGGGGACAGGGTGAGGAAAAACTGTTTTTT. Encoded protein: CASSRGQGEEKLFF.

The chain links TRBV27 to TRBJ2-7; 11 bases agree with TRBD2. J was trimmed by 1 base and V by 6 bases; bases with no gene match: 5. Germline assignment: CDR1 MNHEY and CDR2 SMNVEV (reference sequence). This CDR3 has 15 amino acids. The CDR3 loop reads CASRRGLAGSYEQYF. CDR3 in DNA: TGTGCCAGCAGACGCGGACTAGCGGGTTCCTACGAGCAGTACTTC.

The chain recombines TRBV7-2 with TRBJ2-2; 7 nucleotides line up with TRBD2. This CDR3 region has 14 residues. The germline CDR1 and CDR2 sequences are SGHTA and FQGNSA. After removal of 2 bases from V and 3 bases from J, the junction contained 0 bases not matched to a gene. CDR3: CASSLTSDTGELFF. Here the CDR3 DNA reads TGTGCCAGCAGCTTAACTAGCGACACCGGGGAGCTGTTTTTT.

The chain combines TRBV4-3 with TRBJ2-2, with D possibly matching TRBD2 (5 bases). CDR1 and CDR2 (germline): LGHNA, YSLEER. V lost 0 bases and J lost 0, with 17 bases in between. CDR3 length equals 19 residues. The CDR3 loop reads CASSQEASGVATNTGELFF. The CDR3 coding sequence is TGCGCCAGCAGCCAAGAGGCCTCCGGGGTTGCCACGAACACCGGGGAGCTGTTTTTT.

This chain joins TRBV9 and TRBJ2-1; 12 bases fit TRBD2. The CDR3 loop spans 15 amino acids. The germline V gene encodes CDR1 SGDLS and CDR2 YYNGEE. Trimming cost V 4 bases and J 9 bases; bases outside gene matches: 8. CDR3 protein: CASSIHPTSGGEQFF. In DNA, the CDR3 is TGTGCCAGCAGCATCCACCCGACTAGCGGGGGTGAGCAGTTCTTC.

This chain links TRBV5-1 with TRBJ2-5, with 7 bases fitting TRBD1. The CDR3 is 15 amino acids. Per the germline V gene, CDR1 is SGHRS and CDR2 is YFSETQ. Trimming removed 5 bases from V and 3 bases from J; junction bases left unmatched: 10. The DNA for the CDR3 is TGCGCCAGCAGACCAACCGGGACAGAGAAAGAGACCCAGTACTTC. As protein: CASRPTGTEKETQYF.

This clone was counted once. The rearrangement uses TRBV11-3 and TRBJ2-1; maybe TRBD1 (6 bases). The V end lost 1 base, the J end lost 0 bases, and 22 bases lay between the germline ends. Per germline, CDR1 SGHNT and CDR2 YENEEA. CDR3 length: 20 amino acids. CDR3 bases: TGTGCCAGCAGCTTAGGGAGGATCGGGTCAGGGGACCGCTCCTACAATGAGCAGTTCTTC. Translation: CASSLGRIGSGDRSYNEQFF.

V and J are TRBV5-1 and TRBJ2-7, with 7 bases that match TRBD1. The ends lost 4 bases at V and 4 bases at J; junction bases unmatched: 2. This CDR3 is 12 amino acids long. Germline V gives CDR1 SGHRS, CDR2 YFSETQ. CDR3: CASSGTEYEQYF. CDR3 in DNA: TGCGCCAGCAGCGGGACAGAGTACGAGCAGTACTTC. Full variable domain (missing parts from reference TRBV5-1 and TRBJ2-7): KAGVTQTPRYLIKTRGQQVTLSCSPISGHRSVSWYQQTPGQGLQFLFEYFSETQRNKGNFPGRFSGRQFSNSRSEMNVSTLELGDSALYLCASSGTEYEQYFGPGTRLTVT.

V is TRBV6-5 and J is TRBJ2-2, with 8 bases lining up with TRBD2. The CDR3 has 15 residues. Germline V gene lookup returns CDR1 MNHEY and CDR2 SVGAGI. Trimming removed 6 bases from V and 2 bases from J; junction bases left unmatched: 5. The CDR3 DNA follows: TGTGCCAGCAGGCGCGGGGGGTCTAACACCGGGGAGCTGTTTTTT. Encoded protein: CASRRGGSNTGELFF.

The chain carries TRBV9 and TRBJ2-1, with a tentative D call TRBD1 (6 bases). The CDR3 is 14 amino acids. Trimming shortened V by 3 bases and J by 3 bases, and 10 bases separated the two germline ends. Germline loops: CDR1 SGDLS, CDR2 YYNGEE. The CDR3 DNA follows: TGTGCCAGCAGCGAAGGACAGTACTACAATGAGCAGTTCTTC. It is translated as CASSEGQYYNEQFF.

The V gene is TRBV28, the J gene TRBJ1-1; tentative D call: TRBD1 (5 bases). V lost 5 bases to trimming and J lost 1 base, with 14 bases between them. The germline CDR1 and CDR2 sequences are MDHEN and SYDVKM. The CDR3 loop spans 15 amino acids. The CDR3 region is CASSPPGGWNTEAFF. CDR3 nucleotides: TGTGCCAGCAGTCCTCCCGGGGGGTGGAACACTGAAGCTTTCTTT.

CDR3 coding DNA: TGTGCCAGCAGGGGGGACATCTCTGGGGCCAACGTCCTGACTTTC. This translates into CASRGDISGANVLTF. The chain combines TRBV2 with TRBJ2-6, with TRBD1 as a possible D gene (6 bases). Germline-derived CDR1 and CDR2 are SNHLY and FYNNEI. This CDR3 comprises 15 residues. V was pared by 6 bases and J by 0 bases, with 9 bases between.

The CDR3 sequence: CASSQVPRGVGEQFF. CDR3 in DNA: TGCGCCAGCAGCCAAGTACCCCGCGGGGTGGGTGAGCAGTTCTTC. The chain has TRBV4-1 and TRBJ2-1; tentatively, D is TRBD2 (6 bases). The ends were cut back, 1 base at V and 9 bases at J, with 16 bases in the middle. The CDR3 loop spans 15 amino acids. Germline loops: CDR1 MGHRA, CDR2 YSYEKL.

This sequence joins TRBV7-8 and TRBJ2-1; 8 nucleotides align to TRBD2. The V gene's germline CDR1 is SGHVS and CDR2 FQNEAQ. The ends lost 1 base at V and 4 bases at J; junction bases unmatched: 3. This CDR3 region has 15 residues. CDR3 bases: TGTGCCAGCAGCTTAGGGGCGGGGGGATACAATGAGCAGTTCTTC. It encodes CASSLGAGGYNEQFF.

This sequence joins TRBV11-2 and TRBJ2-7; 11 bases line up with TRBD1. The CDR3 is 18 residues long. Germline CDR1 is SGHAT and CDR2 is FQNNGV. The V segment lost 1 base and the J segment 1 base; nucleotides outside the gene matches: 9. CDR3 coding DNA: TGTGCCAGCAGCTTAGGCCCTCTCGGACAGGGGGCTTCCTACGAGCAGTACTTC. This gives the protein CASSLGPLGQGASYEQYF.

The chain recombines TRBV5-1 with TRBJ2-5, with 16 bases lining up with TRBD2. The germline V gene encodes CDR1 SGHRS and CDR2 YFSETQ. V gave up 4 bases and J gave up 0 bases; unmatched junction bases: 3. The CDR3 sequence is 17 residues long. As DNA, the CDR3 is TGCGCCAGCAGCGCGGGACTAGCGGGGGGGAACCAAGAGACCCAGTACTTC. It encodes CASSAGLAGGNQETQYF. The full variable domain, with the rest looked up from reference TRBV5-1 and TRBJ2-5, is KAGVTQTPRYLIKTRGQQVTLSCSPISGHRSVSWYQQTPGQGLQFLFEYFSETQRNKGNFPGRFSGRQFSNSRSEMNVSTLELGDSALYLCASSAGLAGGNQETQYFGPGTRLLVL.

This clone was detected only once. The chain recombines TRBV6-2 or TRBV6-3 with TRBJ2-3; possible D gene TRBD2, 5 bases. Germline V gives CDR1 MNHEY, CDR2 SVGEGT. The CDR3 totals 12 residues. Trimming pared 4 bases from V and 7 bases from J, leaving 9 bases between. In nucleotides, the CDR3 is TGTGCCAGCAGTTCCCTCGGGAATACGCAGTATTTT. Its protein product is CASSSLGNTQYF.

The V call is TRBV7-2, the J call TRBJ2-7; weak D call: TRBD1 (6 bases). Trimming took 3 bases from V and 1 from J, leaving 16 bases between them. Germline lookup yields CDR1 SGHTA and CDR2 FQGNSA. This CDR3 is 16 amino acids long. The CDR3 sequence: CASSLRDRHPSYEQYF. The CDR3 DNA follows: TGTGCCAGCAGCTTGCGAGACAGGCACCCATCCTACGAGCAGTACTTC.

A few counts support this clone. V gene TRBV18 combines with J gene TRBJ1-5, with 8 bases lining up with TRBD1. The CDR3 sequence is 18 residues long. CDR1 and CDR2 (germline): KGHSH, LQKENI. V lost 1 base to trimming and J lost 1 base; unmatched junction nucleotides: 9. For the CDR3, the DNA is TGTGCCAGCTCACCACTTCGACAGGGGAGGTTAAGCAATCAGCCCCAGCATTTT. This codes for CASSPLRQGRLSNQPQHF.

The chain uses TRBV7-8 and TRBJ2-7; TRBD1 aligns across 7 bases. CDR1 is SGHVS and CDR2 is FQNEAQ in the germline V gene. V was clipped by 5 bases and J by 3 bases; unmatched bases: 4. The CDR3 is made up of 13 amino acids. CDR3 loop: CASSPTGSYEQYF. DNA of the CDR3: TGTGCCAGCAGCCCGACAGGGAGCTACGAGCAGTACTTC.

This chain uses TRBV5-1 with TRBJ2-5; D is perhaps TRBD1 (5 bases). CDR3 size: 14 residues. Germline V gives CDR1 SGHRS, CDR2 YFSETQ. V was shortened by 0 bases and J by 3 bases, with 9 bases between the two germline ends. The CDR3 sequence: CASSLATGKETQYF. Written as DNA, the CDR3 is TGCGCCAGCAGCTTGGCCACAGGAAAAGAGACCCAGTACTTC.

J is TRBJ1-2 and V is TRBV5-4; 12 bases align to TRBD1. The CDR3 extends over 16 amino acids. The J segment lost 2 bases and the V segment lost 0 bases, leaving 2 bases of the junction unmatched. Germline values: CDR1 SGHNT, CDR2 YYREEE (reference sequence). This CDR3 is CASSLGGTGGNYGYTF. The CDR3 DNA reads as TGTGCCAGCAGCTTGGGTGGGACAGGGGGCAACTATGGCTACACCTTC.

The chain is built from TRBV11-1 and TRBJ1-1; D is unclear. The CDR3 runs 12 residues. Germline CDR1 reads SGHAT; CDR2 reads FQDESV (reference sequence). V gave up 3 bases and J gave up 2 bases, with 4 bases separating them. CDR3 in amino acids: CASSLRNTEAFF. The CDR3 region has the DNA TGTGCCAGCAGCTTGAGAAACACTGAAGCTTTCTTT.